Included here is one T cell receptor beta chain sequence, with context. The data belong to a study of blood T cell repertoires in COVID-19. The CDR3 totals 18 residues. The germline V and J ends were trimmed by 3 bases and 0 bases, with 21 bases remaining between them. The table came from immunoSEQ multiplex PCR; TCRdb's copy has only in-frame clones and leaves some out. The sample carries roughly 180,000 clones, more than 70% recorded once. The TCR originated in a man aged 35-49 years who had recovered from COVID-19. Input material: PBMCs or T cells enriched from blood (not recorded which). V usage is TRBV5-3 and J usage is TRBJ1-2; D perhaps matches TRBD1 (5 bases). TRBV5-3 is treated as an ORF (open reading frame) with a function not yet certain. CDR3 nucleotides: TGTGCCAGAAGCTACACGAGCCTCGAACAGGCTACTAACTATGGCTACACCTTC. As protein: CARSYTSLEQATNYGYTF.